Listed below are T cell receptor beta chains from one sample, sequenced in a study of siplizumab effects on memory and regulatory T cells. The repertoire was sequenced with immunoSEQ multiplex PCR; TCRdb's copy has only in-frame clones and lacks some. The table has 120,000 or so clones, approximately 92% seen once. The specimen was CD4+ T cells sorted from blood. Receptors originate from a human donor in good health. Each CDR3 is given with its conserved first and last residue. Fields, in order: V gene, J gene, D gene, clone size, CDR3 protein, CDR3 DNA. D genes are given only for firm matches. Rows give clone size only sometimes, using once, few, many, or a class for an expanded clone.

V: TRBV11-2; J: TRBJ2-7; D: .; size: .; CDR3: CASSLAAYSYEQYF; DNA: TGTGCCAGCAGCTTAGCGGCTTACTCCTACGAGCAGTACTTC
V: TRBV7-6; J: TRBJ2-3; D: .; size: once; CDR3: CASSLARSPDTQYF; DNA: TGTGCCAGCAGCTTAGCCAGGTCCCCAGATACGCAGTATTTT
V: TRBV5-1; J: TRBJ2-5; D: TRBD2; size: .; CDR3: CASSTAGGAETQYF; DNA: TGCGCCAGCAGCACGGCGGGGGGAGCGGAGACCCAGTACTTC
V: TRBV7-8; J: TRBJ2-2; D: TRBD2; size: .; CDR3: CASSLGVSGAGELFF; DNA: TGTGCCAGCAGCTTAGGAGTTAGCGGGGCCGGGGAGCTGTTTTTT
V: TRBV2; J: TRBJ2-7; D: .; size: .; CDR3: CASSEDREQYF; DNA: TGTGCCAGCAGTGAAGACAGGGAGCAGTACTTC
V: TRBV9; J: TRBJ2-1; D: TRBD1; size: .; CDR3: CASSQGDRGYNEQFF; DNA: TGTGCCAGCAGCCAAGGGGACAGGGGCTACAATGAGCAGTTCTTC
V: TRBV15; J: TRBJ1-2; D: .; size: .; CDR3: CATSRDRQTSYGYTF; DNA: TGTGCCACCAGCAGAGATCGGCAGACCTCCTATGGCTACACCTTC
V: TRBV5-6; J: TRBJ1-2; D: .; size: .; CDR3: CASSTTDDYTF; DNA: TGTGCCAGCAGCACGACGGACGACTACACCTTC
V: TRBV19; J: TRBJ1-3; D: .; size: few; CDR3: CASSDGAPGNTIYF; DNA: TGTGCCAGTAGTGACGGGGCTCCTGGAAACACCATATATTTT
V: TRBV4-1; J: TRBJ1-4; D: TRBD1; size: .; CDR3: CASSQRIQGGTNEKLFF; DNA: TGCGCCAGCAGCCAGAGGATCCAGGGGGGAACTAATGAAAAACTGTTTTTT
V: TRBV2; J: TRBJ1-1; D: .; size: .; CDR3: CASSHDNTEAFF; DNA: TGTGCCAGCAGCCACGACAACACTGAAGCTTTCTTT
V: TRBV5-4; J: TRBJ1-1; D: .; size: once; CDR3: CASSLKRHWNTEAFF; DNA: TGTGCCAGCAGCTTAAAGAGACATTGGAACACTGAAGCTTTCTTT
V: TRBV9; J: TRBJ2-7; D: .; size: .; CDR3: CASSVAPPEALSSYEQYF; DNA: TGTGCCAGCAGCGTAGCTCCTCCCGAGGCCCTTAGCTCCTACGAGCAGTACTTC
V: TRBV21-1; J: TRBJ2-3; D: .; size: .; CDR3: CASRSRDRGSYTQYF; DNA: TGTGCCAGCAGGAGCCGGGACAGGGGTTCTTATACGCAGTATTTT
V: TRBV6-5; J: TRBJ2-7; D: TRBD1; size: .; CDR3: CASEPTGGYEQYF; DNA: TGTGCCAGCGAGCCAACAGGGGGCTACGAGCAGTACTTC
V: TRBV5-1; J: TRBJ1-1; D: .; size: .; CDR3: CASSLLTENTEAFF; DNA: TGCGCCAGCAGCTTGCTGACGGAGAACACTGAAGCTTTCTTT
V: TRBV5-1; J: TRBJ2-5; D: .; size: .; CDR3: CASSPTVGETQYF; DNA: TGCGCCAGCAGCCCGACAGTAGGAGAGACCCAGTACTTC
V: TRBV5-1; J: TRBJ2-1; D: TRBD2; size: .; CDR3: CASSPGLAESDEQFF; DNA: TGCGCCAGCAGCCCGGGACTAGCGGAGTCAGATGAGCAGTTCTTC
V: TRBV7-8; J: TRBJ1-2; D: .; size: .; CDR3: CASSLSGAGGYTF; DNA: TGTGCCAGCAGCTTAAGCGGGGCGGGAGGCTACACCTTC
V: TRBV10-3; J: TRBJ2-1; D: TRBD2; size: once; CDR3: CAISSGGAYEQFF; DNA: TGTGCCATCAGTAGCGGGGGGGCTTATGAGCAGTTCTTC
V: TRBV5-1; J: TRBJ1-2; D: .; size: .; CDR3: CASSLEGRNIYGYTF; DNA: TGCGCCAGCAGCTTGGAGGGACGGAATATCTATGGCTACACCTTC
V: TRBV7-2; J: TRBJ1-5; D: .; size: .; CDR3: CASSLVGGFRQPQHF; DNA: TGTGCCAGCAGCTTAGTGGGGGGGTTCCGACAGCCCCAGCATTTT
V: TRBV6-1; J: TRBJ1-1; D: .; size: .; CDR3: CASSGLGNTEAFF; DNA: TGTGCCAGCAGCGGGTTAGGGAACACTGAAGCTTTCTTT
V: TRBV11-1; J: TRBJ2-7; D: .; size: .; CDR3: CASRSDRSDDEQYF; DNA: TGTGCCAGCAGGAGCGACAGGTCCGACGACGAGCAGTACTTC
V: TRBV4-2; J: TRBJ1-5; D: .; size: .; CDR3: CASSQDRNSNQPQHF; DNA: TGTGCCAGCAGCCAAGATCGTAACAGCAATCAGCCCCAGCATTTT
V: TRBV30; J: TRBJ1-3; D: .; size: once; CDR3: CAWSNPPGNTIYF; DNA: TGTGCCTGGAGTAACCCCCCTGGAAACACCATATATTTT
V: TRBV18; J: TRBJ2-5; D: .; size: .; CDR3: CASSPSQETQYF; DNA: TGTGCCAGCTCACCATCACAAGAGACCCAGTACTTC
V: TRBV27; J: TRBJ1-2; D: .; size: .; CDR3: CASSFSRPAKSYTF; DNA: TGTGCCAGCAGTTTTAGCCGGCCGGCTAAGAGCTACACCTTC
V: TRBV5-1; J: TRBJ1-2; D: TRBD1; size: .; CDR3: CASSLAGGQDYGYTF; DNA: TGCGCCAGCAGCTTGGCCGGGGGACAGGACTATGGCTACACCTTC
V: TRBV5-1; J: TRBJ2-2; D: TRBD1; size: .; CDR3: CASFRDRESGELFF; DNA: TGCGCCAGCTTCCGGGACAGGGAGTCCGGGGAGCTGTTTTTT
V: TRBV5-4; J: TRBJ1-2; D: TRBD1; size: .; CDR3: CASSLDRVYGYTF; DNA: TGTGCCAGCAGCCTGGACAGGGTCTACGGCTACACCTTC
V: TRBV5-1; J: TRBJ1-2; D: .; size: .; CDR3: CASSPGSVGYGYTF; DNA: TGCGCCAGCAGCCCAGGGTCCGTGGGCTATGGCTACACCTTC
V: TRBV18; J: TRBJ2-7; D: .; size: .; CDR3: CASSFSHGLGAPTTYEQYF; DNA: TGTGCCAGCTCATTTTCGCACGGTCTGGGGGCCCCAACTACCTACGAGCAGTACTTC
V: TRBV13; J: TRBJ2-1; D: .; size: .; CDR3: CASSLGGEQFF; DNA: TGTGCCAGCAGCTTAGGGGGTGAGCAGTTCTTC
V: TRBV6-1; J: TRBJ1-5; D: .; size: few; CDR3: CASSEQGINQPQHF; DNA: TGTGCCAGCAGTGAACAGGGGATCAATCAGCCCCAGCATTTT
V: TRBV6-1; J: TRBJ1-1; D: .; size: .; CDR3: CASSPTRSNTEAFF; DNA: TGTGCCAGCAGCCCGACCAGAAGCAACACTGAAGCTTTCTTT